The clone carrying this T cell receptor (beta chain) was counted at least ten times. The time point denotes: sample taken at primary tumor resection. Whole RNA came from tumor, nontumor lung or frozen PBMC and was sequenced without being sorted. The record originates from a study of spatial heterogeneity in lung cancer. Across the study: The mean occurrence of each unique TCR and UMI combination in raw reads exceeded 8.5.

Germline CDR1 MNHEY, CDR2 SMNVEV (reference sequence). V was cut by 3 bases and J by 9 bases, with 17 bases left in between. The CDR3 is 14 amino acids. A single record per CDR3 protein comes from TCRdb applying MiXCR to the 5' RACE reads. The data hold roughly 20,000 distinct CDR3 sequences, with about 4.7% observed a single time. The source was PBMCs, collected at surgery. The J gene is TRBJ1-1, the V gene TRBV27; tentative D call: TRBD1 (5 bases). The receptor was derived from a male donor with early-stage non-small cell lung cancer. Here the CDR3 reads CASSFGGGAPQAFF. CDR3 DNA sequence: TGTGCCAGCAGTTTCGGTGGAGGGGCACCCCAAGCTTTCTTT.